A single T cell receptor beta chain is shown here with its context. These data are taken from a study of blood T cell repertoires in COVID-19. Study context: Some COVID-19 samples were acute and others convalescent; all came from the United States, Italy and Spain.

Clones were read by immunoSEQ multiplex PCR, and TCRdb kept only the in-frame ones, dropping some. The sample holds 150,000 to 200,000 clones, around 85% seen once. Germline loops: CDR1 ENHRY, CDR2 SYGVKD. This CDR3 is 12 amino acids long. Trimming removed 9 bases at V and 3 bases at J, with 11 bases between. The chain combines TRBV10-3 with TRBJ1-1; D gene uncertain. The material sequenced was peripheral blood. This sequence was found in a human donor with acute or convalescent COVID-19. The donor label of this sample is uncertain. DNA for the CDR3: TGTGCCATTGGTGCGAGGGACACTGAAGCTTTCTTT. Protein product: CAIGARDTEAFF.